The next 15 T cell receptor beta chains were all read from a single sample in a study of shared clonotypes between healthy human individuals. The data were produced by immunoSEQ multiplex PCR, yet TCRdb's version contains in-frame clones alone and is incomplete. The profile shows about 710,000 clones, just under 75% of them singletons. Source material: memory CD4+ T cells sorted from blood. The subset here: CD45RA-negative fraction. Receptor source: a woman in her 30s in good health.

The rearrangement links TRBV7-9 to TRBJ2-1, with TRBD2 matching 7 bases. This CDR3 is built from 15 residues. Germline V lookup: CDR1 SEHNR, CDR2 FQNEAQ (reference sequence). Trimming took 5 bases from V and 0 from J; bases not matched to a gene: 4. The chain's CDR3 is CASSTAGSSYNEQFF. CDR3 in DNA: TGTGCCAGCAGCACAGCGGGAAGCTCCTACAATGAGCAGTTCTTC.

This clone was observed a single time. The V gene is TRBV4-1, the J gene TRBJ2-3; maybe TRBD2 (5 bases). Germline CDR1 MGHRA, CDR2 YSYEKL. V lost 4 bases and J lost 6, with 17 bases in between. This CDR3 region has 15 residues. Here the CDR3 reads CASSRLQEVSDTQYF. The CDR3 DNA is TGCGCCAGCAGCCGGCTTCAGGAGGTCTCGGATACGCAGTATTTT.

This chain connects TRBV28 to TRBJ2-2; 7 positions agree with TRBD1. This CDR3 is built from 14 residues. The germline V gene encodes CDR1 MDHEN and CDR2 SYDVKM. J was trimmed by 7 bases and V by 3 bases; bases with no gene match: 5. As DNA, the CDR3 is TGTGCCAGCAGTTTTAGGGGGCGCGACGGGGAGCTGTTTTTT. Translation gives CASSFRGRDGELFF.

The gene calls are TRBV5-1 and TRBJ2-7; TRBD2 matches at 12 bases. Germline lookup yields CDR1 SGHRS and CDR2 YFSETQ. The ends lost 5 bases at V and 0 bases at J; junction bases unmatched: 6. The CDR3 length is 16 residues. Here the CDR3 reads CASRPGLAGSSYEQYF. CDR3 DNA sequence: TGCGCCAGCAGACCGGGACTAGCGGGCAGCTCCTACGAGCAGTACTTC.

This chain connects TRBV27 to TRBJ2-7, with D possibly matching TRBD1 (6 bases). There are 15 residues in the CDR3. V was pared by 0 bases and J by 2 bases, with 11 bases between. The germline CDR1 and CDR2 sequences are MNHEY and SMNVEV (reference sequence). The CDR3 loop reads CASSLSIRGTYEQYF. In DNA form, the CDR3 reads TGTGCCAGCAGTTTATCGATCAGGGGCACCTACGAGCAGTACTTC.

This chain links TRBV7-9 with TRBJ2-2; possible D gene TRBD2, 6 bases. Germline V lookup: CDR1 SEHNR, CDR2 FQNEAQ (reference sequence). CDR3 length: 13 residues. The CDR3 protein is CAGRPGGTGELFF. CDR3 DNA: TGTGCGGGGAGGCCAGGAGGGACCGGGGAGCTGTTTTTT.

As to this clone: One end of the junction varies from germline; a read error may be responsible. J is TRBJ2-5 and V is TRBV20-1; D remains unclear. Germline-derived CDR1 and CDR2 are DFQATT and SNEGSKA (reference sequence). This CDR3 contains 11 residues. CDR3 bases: TGCAGTGCTAGTGCGCAAGGGACCCAGTACTTC. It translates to CSASAQGTQYF.

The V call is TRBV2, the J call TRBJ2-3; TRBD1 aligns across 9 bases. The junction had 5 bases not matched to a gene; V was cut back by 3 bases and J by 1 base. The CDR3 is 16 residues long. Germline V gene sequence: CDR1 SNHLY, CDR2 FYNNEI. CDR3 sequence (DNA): TGTGCCAGCAGTGACTGGGACAGGGCAGGCACAGATACGCAGTATTTT. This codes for CASSDWDRAGTDTQYF.

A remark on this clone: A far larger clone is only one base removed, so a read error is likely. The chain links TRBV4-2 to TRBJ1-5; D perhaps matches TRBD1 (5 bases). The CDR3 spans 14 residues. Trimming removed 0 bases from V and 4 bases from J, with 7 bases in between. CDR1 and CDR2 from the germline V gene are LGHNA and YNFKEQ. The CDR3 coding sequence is TGTGCCAGCAGCCAAGATCAGGGAAATCAGCCCCAGCATTTT. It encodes CASSQDQGNQPQHF.

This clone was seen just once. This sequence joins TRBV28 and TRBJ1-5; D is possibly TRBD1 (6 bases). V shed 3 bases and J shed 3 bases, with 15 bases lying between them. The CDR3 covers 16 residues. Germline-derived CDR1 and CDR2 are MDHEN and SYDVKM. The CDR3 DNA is TGTGCCAGCAGTTTCCTTAGGGGGGAATCCAATCAGCCCCAGCATTTT. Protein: CASSFLRGESNQPQHF.

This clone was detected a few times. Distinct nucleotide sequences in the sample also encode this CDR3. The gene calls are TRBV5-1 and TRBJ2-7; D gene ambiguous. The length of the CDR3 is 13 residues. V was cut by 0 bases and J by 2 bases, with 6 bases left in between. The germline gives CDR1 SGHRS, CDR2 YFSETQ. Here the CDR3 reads CASSLAGTYEQYF. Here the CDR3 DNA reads TGCGCCAGCAGCTTGGCTGGGACCTACGAGCAGTACTTC.

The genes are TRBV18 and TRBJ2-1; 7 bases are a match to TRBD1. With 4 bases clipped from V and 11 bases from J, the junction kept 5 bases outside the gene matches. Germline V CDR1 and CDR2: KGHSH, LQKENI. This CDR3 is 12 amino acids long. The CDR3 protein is CASSLRDRKQFF. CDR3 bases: TGTGCCAGCTCACTACGGGACAGAAAGCAGTTCTTC.

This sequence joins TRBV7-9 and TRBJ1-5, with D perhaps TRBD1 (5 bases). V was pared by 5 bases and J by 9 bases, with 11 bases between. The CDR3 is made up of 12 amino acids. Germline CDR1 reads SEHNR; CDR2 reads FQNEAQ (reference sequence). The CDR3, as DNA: TGTGCCAGCAGCGGGGGGGTCCGGCCCCAGCATTTT. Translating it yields CASSGGVRPQHF.

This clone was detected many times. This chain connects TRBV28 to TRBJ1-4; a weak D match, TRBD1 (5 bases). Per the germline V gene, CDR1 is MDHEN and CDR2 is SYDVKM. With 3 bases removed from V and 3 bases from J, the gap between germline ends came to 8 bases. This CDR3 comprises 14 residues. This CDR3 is CASSLGRSNEKLFF. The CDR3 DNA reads TGTGCCAGCAGTTTGGGGCGTTCTAATGAAAAACTGTTTTTT. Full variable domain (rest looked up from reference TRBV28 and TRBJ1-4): DVKVTQSSRYLVKRTGEKVFLECVQDMDHENMFWYRQDPGLGLRLIYFSYDVKMKEKGDIPEGYSVSREKKERFSLILESASTNQTSMYLCASSLGRSNEKLFFGSGTQLSVL.

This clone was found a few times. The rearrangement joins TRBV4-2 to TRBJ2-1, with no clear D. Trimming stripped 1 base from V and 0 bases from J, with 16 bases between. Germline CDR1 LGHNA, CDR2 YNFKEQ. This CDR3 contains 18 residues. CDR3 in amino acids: CASSQVGWGGDSYNEQFF. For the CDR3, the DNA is TGTGCCAGCAGCCAAGTTGGTTGGGGTGGGGACTCCTACAATGAGCAGTTCTTC.